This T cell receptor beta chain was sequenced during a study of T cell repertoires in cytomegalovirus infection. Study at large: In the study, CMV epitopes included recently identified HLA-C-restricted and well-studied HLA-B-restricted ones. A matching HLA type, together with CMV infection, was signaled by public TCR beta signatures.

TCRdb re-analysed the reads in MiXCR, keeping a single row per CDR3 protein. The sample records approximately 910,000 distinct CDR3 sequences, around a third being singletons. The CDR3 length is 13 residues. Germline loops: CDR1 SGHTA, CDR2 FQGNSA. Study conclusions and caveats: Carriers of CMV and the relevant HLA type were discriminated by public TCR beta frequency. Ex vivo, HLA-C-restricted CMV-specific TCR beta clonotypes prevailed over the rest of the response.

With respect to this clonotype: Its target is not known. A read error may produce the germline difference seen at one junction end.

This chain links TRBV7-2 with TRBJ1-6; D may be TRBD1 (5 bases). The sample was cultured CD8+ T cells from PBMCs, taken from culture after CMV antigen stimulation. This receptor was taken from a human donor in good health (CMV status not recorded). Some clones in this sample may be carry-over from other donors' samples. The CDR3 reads CVSSGHHNSPLHF. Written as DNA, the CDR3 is TGTGTCAGCAGCGGACACCATAATTCACCCCTCCACTTT.